The next 17 T cell receptor beta chains were all read from a single sample in a study of blood T cell repertoires in COVID-19. Profiling relied on immunoSEQ multiplex PCR, and the TCRdb table lists in-frame clones only, not all of them. The sample comprises approximately 270,000 clones, approximately 85% of which are singletons, and 0.87% rests with the top ten. Sequencing was done on a sample of peripheral blood. Source of these receptors: a human donor with COVID-19, enrolled during active disease. The donor label of this sample is uncertain.

V and J are TRBV28 and TRBJ2-1, with a weak D call TRBD2 (6 bases). There are 15 residues in the CDR3. Deletions cut 3 bases from V and 7 bases from J, with 16 bases between. The germline CDR1 and CDR2 sequences are MDHEN and SYDVKM. CDR3 nucleotide sequence: TGTGCCAGCAGTTTGCCCAAAGGGAGGAGTAATGAGCAGTTCTTC. Its translation is CASSLPKGRSNEQFF.

This clone appeared a single time. V and J are TRBV9 and TRBJ2-5; 7 positions agree with TRBD2. The CDR3 is made up of 14 amino acids. V was clipped by 0 bases and J by 5 bases; unmatched bases: 4. Looked up from germline, CDR1 is SGDLS and CDR2 is YYNGEE. The CDR3 DNA is TGTGCCAGCAGCGTAGTTGGGGAGGGGGAGACCCAGTACTTC. It specifies CASSVVGEGETQYF.

The V call is TRBV28, the J call TRBJ2-5; TRBD1 matches at 10 bases. Losses at the gene ends were 6 bases for V and 4 bases for J; bases not matched to a gene: 2. The CDR3 length is 13 residues. Germline assignment: CDR1 MDHEN and CDR2 SYDVKM. CDR3 in DNA: TGTGCCAGCAGGACAGGGGGCCTAGAGACCCAGTACTTC. It is translated as CASRTGGLETQYF.

J is TRBJ2-3 and V is TRBV11-2, with a weak D call TRBD2 (6 bases). V was pared by 10 bases and J by 1 base, with 15 bases between. The CDR3 length is 14 residues. Germline loops: CDR1 SGHAT, CDR2 FQNNGV. The CDR3 spells CATSRGGGTDTQYF. The DNA of the CDR3 is TGTGCCACCTCCCGCGGCGGGGGCACAGATACGCAGTATTTT.

This rearrangement joins TRBV20-1 to TRBJ2-3; D ambiguous. Trimming removed 3 bases from V and 4 bases from J, with 14 bases in between. The CDR3 covers 14 residues. The germline V gene has CDR1 DFQATT and CDR2 SNEGSKA (reference sequence). The CDR3 DNA follows: TGCAGTGCTAGTCCTACTAATCGTCCAGATACGCAGTATTTT. Protein product: CSASPTNRPDTQYF.

This clone was counted a single time. The rearrangement links TRBV7-6 to TRBJ2-7, with D possibly being TRBD2 (5 bases). V lost 0 bases and J lost 2, with 17 bases in between. The CDR3 runs 17 residues. Germline V gene sequence: CDR1 SGHVS, CDR2 FNYEAQ. The CDR3 nucleotides are TGTGCCAGCAGCTTAGCTCCTCCCGGGGTAACGACCTACGAGCAGTACTTC. It translates to CASSLAPPGVTTYEQYF.

The gene calls are TRBV9 and TRBJ1-2, with D uncertain. CDR1 and CDR2 (germline): SGDLS, YYNGEE. The length of the CDR3 is 13 residues. Trimming removed 3 bases from V and 4 bases from J, with 10 bases in between. The CDR3 nucleotides read TGTGCCAGCAGCGCCCTAGACCTCTATGGCTACACCTTC. As protein: CASSALDLYGYTF.

V usage is TRBV30 and J usage is TRBJ1-6; unclear D gene. Per germline, CDR1 GTSNPN and CDR2 SVGIG (reference sequence). The length of the CDR3 is 15 residues. V dropped 0 bases and J dropped 5 bases, with 11 bases sitting between them. The CDR3 DNA sequence: TGTGCCTGGAGTGTACTTTCCCGCAATAATTCACCCCTCCACTTT. Translation: CAWSVLSRNNSPLHF.

The chain recombines TRBV9 with TRBJ2-2, with D perhaps matching TRBD1 (6 bases). V was trimmed by 4 bases and J by 6 bases, leaving 13 bases between them. Germline CDR1 and CDR2: SGDLS and YYNGEE. The CDR3 length is 14 residues. Written as DNA, the CDR3 is TGTGCCAGCAGCCTGATACAGGGACCCGGGGAGCTGTTTTTT. This translates into CASSLIQGPGELFF.

The chain combines TRBV5-1 with TRBJ2-1, with D perhaps matching TRBD1 (6 bases). V shed 6 bases and J shed 0 bases, with 13 bases lying between them. The CDR3 is made up of 15 amino acids. Germline V gene data show CDR1 as SGHRS and CDR2 as YFSETQ. The CDR3 sequence is CASTLTGSSYNEQFF. In DNA, the CDR3 is TGCGCCAGCACCCTTACAGGGAGCTCCTACAATGAGCAGTTCTTC.

V is TRBV18 and J is TRBJ2-5; 9 bases line up with TRBD1. Trimming cost V 3 bases and J 4 bases; bases outside gene matches: 12. This CDR3 comprises 17 residues. Germline values: CDR1 KGHSH, CDR2 LQKENI. CDR3 residues: CASSPGTGPLEGETQYF. The CDR3 region has the DNA TGTGCCAGCTCACCCGGGACAGGGCCGTTGGAAGGAGAGACCCAGTACTTC.

The chain is built from TRBV5-6 and TRBJ2-3, with 7 bases identical to TRBD2. Germline values: CDR1 SGHDT, CDR2 YYEEEE. The CDR3 runs 15 residues. With V trimmed by 4 bases and J by 0 bases, 5 bases remained unmatched. In DNA form, the CDR3 reads TGTGCCAGCAGCACCCTAGCGGCTAGCACAGATACGCAGTATTTT. This codes for CASSTLAASTDTQYF. Combining the CDR3 with reference TRBV5-6 and TRBJ2-3 gives the whole variable domain DAGVTQSPTHLIKTRGQQVTLRCSPKSGHDTVSWYQQALGQGPQFIFQYYEEEERQRGNFPDRFSGHQFPNYSSELNVNALLLGDSALYLCASSTLAASTDTQYFGPGTRLTVL.

The gene calls are TRBV9 and TRBJ2-3; TRBD1 agrees at 9 bases. CDR1 is SGDLS, CDR2 YYNGEE, per germline. This CDR3 spans 15 amino acids. After removal of 3 bases from V and 9 bases from J, the junction contained 11 bases not matched to a gene. Here the CDR3 reads CASSDRAGTGNTQYF. For the CDR3, the DNA is TGTGCCAGCAGCGACCGCGCCGGGACAGGGAACACGCAGTATTTT.

This rearrangement joins TRBV19 to TRBJ1-1; TRBD1 is a possible D gene (6 bases). This CDR3 has 15 amino acids. Germline loops: CDR1 LNHDA, CDR2 SQIVND (reference sequence). The ends were cut back, 6 bases at V and 1 base at J, with 15 bases in the middle. The CDR3 spells CASSPPGHPNTEAFF. The CDR3 nucleotides are TGTGCCAGTAGCCCACCGGGACACCCGAACACTGAAGCTTTCTTT. The whole variable domain, filled in from reference TRBV19 and TRBJ1-1, reads DGGITQSPKYLFRKEGQNVTLSCEQNLNHDAMYWYRQDPGQGLRLIYYSQIVNDFQKGDIAEGYSVSREKKESFPLTVTSAQKNPTAFYLCASSPPGHPNTEAFFGQGTRLTVV.

The V and J genes are TRBV19 and TRBJ1-1, with TRBD1 matching 7 bases. The CDR3 loop spans 14 amino acids. Trimming removed 6 bases from V and 2 bases from J; junction bases left unmatched: 6. The germline CDR1 and CDR2 sequences are LNHDA and SQIVND (reference sequence). The CDR3 DNA follows: TGTGCCAGTAGCCTCCGGGACAGAAACACTGAAGCTTTCTTT. It specifies CASSLRDRNTEAFF.

The chain links TRBV5-4 to TRBJ2-1; 14 positions agree with TRBD2. The germline gives CDR1 SGHNT, CDR2 YYREEE (reference sequence). The J segment lost 7 bases and the V segment lost 4 bases, leaving 4 bases of the junction unmatched. The CDR3 sequence is 15 residues long. The CDR3 region is CASSPGTSGRNEQFF. DNA of the CDR3: TGTGCCAGCAGCCCCGGGACTAGCGGGAGAAATGAGCAGTTCTTC.

CDR3 sequence: CASSSDTGRLLEQYF. The DNA for the CDR3 is TGTGCCAGCAGTTCCGACACAGGGCGCTTACTAGAGCAGTACTTC. The rearrangement joins TRBV27 to TRBJ2-7; D is possibly TRBD1 (6 bases). Per germline, CDR1 MNHEY and CDR2 SMNVEV (reference sequence). Trimming stripped 4 bases from V and 7 bases from J, with 20 bases between. The CDR3 covers 15 residues.